This T cell receptor (beta chain) stems from a study of blood T cell repertoires in COVID-19. Germline CDR1 is MDHEN and CDR2 is SYDVKM. Trimming took 6 bases from V and 7 from J, leaving 22 bases between them. The CDR3 spans 16 residues. In the original analysis: Reference gene primer amplification yielded estimated nucleated cell counts. This table comes from immunoSEQ multiplex PCR, and its TCRdb copy is limited to in-frame clones, with some not included. D and trimming come from the DNA, and the V and J calls and clone size come from that table. This table holds roughly 260,000 clones, around 90% found once.

Sample: peripheral blood. J is TRBJ1-5 and V is TRBV28; D might be TRBD1 (6 bases). The clonotype comes from a man between 60 and 75 years old who had recovered from COVID-19. This CDR3 reads CASRYSMGAAGQPQHF. DNA of the CDR3: TGTGCCAGCAGGTATAGTATGGGGGCTGCCGGGCAGCCCCAGCATTTT.